The clone carrying this T cell receptor (beta chain) showed up many times. Its antigen is unknown. This sample was included in a study of identical twins. Findings and limits, study-wide: Weaker excess twin sharing was seen among beta out-of-frame sequences. Instead of following the same donors, the conclusions were based on cross-sectional statistical analysis. Memory repertoires lacked the insertion deficit that abundant cord blood beta clonotypes showed.

Each CDR3 protein gets one entry after TCRdb re-called the 5' RACE reads with MiXCR. The sample yields about 250,000 distinct CDR3 sequences, about 8% seen once. The germline V gene encodes CDR1 LGHDT and CDR2 YNNKEL (reference sequence). V was pared by 1 base and J by 5 bases, with 12 bases between. This CDR3 is built from 14 residues. These data were also reused for a study on yellow fever vaccine responses in identical twins.

The specimen sequenced was CD8+ T cells sorted from blood. The receptor's source is a woman younger than 30 in good health. The chain combines TRBV3-1 with TRBJ2-7; tentative D call: TRBD1 (5 bases). The DNA for the CDR3 is TGTGCCAGCAGCCAAGCAGGGATTGGCGACGAGCAGTACTTC. This encodes CASSQAGIGDEQYF.